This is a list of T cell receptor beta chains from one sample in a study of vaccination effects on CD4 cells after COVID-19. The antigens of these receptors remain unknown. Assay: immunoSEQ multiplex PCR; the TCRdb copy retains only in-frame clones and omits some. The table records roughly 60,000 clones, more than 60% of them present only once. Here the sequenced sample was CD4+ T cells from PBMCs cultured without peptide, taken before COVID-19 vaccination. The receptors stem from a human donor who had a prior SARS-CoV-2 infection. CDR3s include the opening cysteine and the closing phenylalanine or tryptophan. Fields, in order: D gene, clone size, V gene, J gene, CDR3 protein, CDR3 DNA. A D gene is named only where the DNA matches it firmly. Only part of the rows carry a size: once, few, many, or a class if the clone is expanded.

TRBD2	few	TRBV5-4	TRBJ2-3	CASSSYSGTSGRKYF	TGTGCCAGCAGCTCCTATTCCGGGACTAGCGGGAGAAAGTATTTT
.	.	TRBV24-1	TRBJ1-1	CATSDPATGTEAFF	TGTGCCACCAGTGACCCGGCGACAGGTACAGAAGCTTTCTTT
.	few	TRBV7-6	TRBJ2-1	CASSLVLTRGTLKSSSEQFF	TGTGCCAGCAGCTTAGTCTTAACTAGGGGAACCCTAAAGTCGTCGAGTGAGCAGTTCTTC
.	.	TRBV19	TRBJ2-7	CASSIAREAGIPYEQYF	TGTGCCAGTAGTATAGCCCGCGAGGCGGGAATCCCCTACGAGCAGTACTTC
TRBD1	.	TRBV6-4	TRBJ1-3	CASSDSGTGGNTIYF	TGTGCCAGCAGTGACTCCGGGACAGGGGGAAACACCATATATTTT
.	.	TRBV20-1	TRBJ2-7	CSAPPPGTFF	TGCAGTGCCCCTCCTCCGGGGACCTTCTTC
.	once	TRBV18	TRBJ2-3	CASSPPALDTQYF	TGTGCCAGCTCACCACCAGCGCTAGATACGCAGTATTTT
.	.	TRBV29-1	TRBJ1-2	CSVEATYGYTF	TGCAGCGTTGAGGCAACTTATGGCTACACCTTC
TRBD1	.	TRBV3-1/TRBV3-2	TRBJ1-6	CASSQPDRGTPLHF	TGTGCCAGCAGCCAGCCCGACAGGGGTACACCCCTCCACTTT
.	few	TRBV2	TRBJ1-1	CASSEEGFPTNTEAFF	TGTGCCAGCAGTGAAGAGGGGTTCCCAACAAACACTGAAGCTTTCTTT
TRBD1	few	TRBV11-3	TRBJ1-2	CASSLRGLDYGYTF	TGTGCCAGCAGCTTGAGGGGGCTCGACTATGGCTACACCTTC
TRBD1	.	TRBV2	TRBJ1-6	CASSVSGGGLNSPLHF	TGTGCCAGCAGTGTGTCAGGGGGAGGGCTTAATTCACCCCTCCACTTT
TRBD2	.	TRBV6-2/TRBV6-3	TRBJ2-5	CASSPLAGGPETQYF	TGTGCCAGCAGTCCGCTGGCGGGAGGGCCGGAGACCCAGTACTTC
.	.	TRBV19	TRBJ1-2	CASTTDPPFYGYTF	TGTGCCAGTACCACGGACCCTCCCTTCTATGGCTACACCTTC
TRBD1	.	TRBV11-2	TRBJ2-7	CASSPDRDSYEQYF	TGTGCCAGCAGCCCGGACAGGGATTCCTACGAGCAGTACTTC
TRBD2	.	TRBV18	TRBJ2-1	CASSPRASGTYNNEQFF	TGTGCCAGCTCACCAAGGGCTAGCGGAACCTATAACAATGAGCAGTTCTTC
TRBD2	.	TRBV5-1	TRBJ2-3	CASSLGFSGNTDTQYF	TGCGCCAGCAGCTTGGGATTTAGCGGGAACACAGATACGCAGTATTTT
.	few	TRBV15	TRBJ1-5	CATSRDRVNQPQHF	TGTGCCACCAGCAGAGACAGGGTAAATCAGCCCCAGCATTTT
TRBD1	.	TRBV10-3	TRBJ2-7	CAIRNGTVSYEQYF	TGTGCCATCAGAAACGGGACAGTCTCCTACGAGCAGTACTTC
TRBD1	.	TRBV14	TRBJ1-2	CASSRPGGGGYGYTF	TGTGCCAGCAGCCGACCTGGAGGGGGCGGCTATGGCTACACCTTC
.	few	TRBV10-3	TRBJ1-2	CAIKAHSVGGYGYTF	TGTGCCATCAAGGCACACAGTGTCGGGGGCTATGGCTACACCTTC
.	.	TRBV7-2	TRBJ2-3	CASSLGQIDTQYF	TGTGCCAGCAGCTTAGGACAGATAGATACGCAGTATTTT
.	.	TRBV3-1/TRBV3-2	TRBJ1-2	CASSRRTEGYYGYTF	TGTGCCAGCAGCCGACGGACAGAAGGATACTATGGCTACACCTTC
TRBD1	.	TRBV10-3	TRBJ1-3	CAISEAEGAHGNTIYF	TGTGCCATCAGTGAGGCCGAGGGGGCGCACGGAAACACCATATATTTT
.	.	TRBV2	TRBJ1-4	CASNRITGELFF	TGTGCCAGCAACAGGATAACGGGGGAACTGTTTTTT
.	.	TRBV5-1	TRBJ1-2	CASSPKDSSGDNGYTF	TGCGCCAGCAGCCCGAAGGACAGTTCGGGGGATAATGGCTACACCTTC